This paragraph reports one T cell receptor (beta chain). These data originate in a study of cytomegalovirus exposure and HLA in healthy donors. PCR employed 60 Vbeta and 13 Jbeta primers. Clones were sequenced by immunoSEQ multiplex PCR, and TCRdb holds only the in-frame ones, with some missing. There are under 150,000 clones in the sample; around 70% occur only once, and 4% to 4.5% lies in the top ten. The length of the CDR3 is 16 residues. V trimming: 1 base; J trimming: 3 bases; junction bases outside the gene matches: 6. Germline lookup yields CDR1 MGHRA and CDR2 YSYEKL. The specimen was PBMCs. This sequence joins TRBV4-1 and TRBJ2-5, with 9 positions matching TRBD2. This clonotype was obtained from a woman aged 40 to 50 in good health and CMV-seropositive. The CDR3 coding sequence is TGCGCCAGCAGCCAAGGATGGGGACTAGCCGAAGAGACCCAGTACTTC. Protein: CASSQGWGLAEETQYF.